This record looks at one T cell receptor (beta chain) sequence and its context. Here immunoSEQ multiplex PCR was the method, and the copy in TCRdb shows in-frame clones only, minus some. The sample lists a few hundred thousand clones, roughly nine tenths occurring once. This specimen comes from a study of blood T cell repertoires in COVID-19. This CDR3 region has 13 residues. V trimming: 6 bases; J trimming: 0 bases; junction bases outside the gene matches: 1. CDR1 is MNHEY and CDR2 is SVGAGI in the germline V gene. The sequence derives from a man in his fifties or sixties with acute or convalescent COVID-19. The chain uses TRBV6-5 and TRBJ1-1, with 7 bases matching TRBD1. Sequencing was done on a sample of peripheral blood. The CDR3 here is CASRTGVNTEAFF. The CDR3 DNA follows: TGTGCCAGCAGAACAGGGGTGAACACTGAAGCTTTCTTT.